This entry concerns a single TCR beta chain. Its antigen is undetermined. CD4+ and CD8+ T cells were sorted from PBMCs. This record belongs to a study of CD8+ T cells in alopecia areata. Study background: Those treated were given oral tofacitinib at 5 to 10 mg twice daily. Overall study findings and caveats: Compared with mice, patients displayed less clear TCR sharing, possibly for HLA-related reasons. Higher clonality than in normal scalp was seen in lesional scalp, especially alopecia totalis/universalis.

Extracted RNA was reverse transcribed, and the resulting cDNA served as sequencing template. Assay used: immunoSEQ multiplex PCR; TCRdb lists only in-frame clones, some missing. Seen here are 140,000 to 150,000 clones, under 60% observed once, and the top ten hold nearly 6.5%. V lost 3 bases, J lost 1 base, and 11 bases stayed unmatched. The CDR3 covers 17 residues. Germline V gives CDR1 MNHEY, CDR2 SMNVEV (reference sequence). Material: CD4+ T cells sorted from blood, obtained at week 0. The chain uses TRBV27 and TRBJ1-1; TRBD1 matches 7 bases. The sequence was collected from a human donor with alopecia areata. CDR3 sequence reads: CASSLTWTGRGNTEAFF. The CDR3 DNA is TGTGCCAGCAGTTTGACCTGGACAGGCAGGGGGAACACTGAAGCTTTCTTT.